The 4 T cell receptor beta chains below come from one sample, sequenced in a study of blood T cells in healthy people across ages. It was with a sample-barcoded 5' primer and a J-beta primer mix that a second PCR of roughly 7 to 12 cycles was run. A single record per CDR3 protein comes from TCRdb applying MiXCR to the 5' RACE reads. Among 780,000 or so distinct CDR3 sequences listed, roughly 56% were seen once. The sample taken for sequencing was blood. These receptors all come from a man aged 35 to 55 in good health.

The V and J genes are TRBV24-1 and TRBJ2-1, with 10 bases fitting TRBD2. Germline V gene lookup returns CDR1 KGHDR and CDR2 SFDVKD. This CDR3 spans 20 amino acids. Trimming cost V 5 bases and J 7 bases; bases outside gene matches: 22. CDR3 region: CATSVPRTSGQRGNTNEQFF. DNA of the CDR3: TGTGCCACCAGTGTCCCCAGGACTAGCGGACAGCGGGGCAATACAAATGAGCAGTTCTTC.

The chain couples TRBV6-2 or TRBV6-3 to TRBJ2-5, with 8 bases fitting TRBD1. Per the germline V gene, CDR1 is MNHEY and CDR2 is SVGEGT. The V segment lost 6 bases and the J segment 4 bases; nucleotides outside the gene matches: 13. The CDR3 runs 16 residues. CDR3 protein: CASRYRGQGARETQYF. CDR3 in DNA: TGTGCCAGCAGGTACCGAGGGCAGGGGGCGAGAGAGACCCAGTACTTC.

This clonotype was found once. The V call is TRBV30, the J call TRBJ2-3; perhaps TRBD1 as D (6 bases). The V end lost 5 bases, the J end lost 5 bases, and 20 bases lay between the germline ends. The CDR3 contains 15 residues. Germline CDR1 reads GTSNPN; CDR2 reads SVGIG (reference sequence). CDR3 sequence: CAWDTTGRVGDTQYF. For the CDR3, the DNA is TGTGCCTGGGATACGACAGGCCGCGTTGGAGATACGCAGTATTTT.

The CDR3 region has the DNA TGTGCCAGCAGCGCCGGACTAGCGGGGGCCCACAATGAGCAGTTCTTC. This codes for CASSAGLAGAHNEQFF. The chain employs TRBV9 and TRBJ2-1; 13 nucleotides align to TRBD2. Trimming took 3 bases from V and 5 from J; bases not matched to a gene: 5. This CDR3 contains 16 residues. CDR1 and CDR2 (germline): SGDLS, YYNGEE.